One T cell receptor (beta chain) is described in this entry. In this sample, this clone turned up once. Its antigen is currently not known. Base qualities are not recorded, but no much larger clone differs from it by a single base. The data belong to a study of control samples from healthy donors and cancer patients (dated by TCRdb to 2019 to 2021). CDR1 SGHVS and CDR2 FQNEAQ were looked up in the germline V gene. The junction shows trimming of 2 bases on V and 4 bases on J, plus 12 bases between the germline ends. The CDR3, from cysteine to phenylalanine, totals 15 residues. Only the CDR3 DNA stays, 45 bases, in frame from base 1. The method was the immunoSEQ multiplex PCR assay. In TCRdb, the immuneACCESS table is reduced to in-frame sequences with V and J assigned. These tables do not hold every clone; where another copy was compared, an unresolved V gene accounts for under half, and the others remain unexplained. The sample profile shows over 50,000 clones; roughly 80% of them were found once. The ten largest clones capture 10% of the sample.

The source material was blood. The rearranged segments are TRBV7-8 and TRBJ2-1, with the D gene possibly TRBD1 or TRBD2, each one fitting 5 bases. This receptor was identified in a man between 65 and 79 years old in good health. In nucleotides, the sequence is TGTGCCAGCAGCTTAACTCCCGAGGGGTACAATGAGCAGTTCTTC. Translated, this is CASSLTPEGYNEQFF.